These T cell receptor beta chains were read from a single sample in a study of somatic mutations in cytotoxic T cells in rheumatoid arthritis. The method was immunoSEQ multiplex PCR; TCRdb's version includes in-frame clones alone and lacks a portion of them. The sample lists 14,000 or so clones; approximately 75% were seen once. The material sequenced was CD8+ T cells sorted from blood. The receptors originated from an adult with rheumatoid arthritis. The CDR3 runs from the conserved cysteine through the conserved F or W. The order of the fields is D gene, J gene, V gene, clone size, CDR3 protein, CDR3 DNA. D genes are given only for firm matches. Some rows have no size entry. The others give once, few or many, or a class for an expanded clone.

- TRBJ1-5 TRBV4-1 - CASSQDRTLRPQHF TGCGCCAGCAGCCAAGATCGGACATTGAGGCCCCAGCATTTT
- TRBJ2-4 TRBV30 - CAWRGTENIQYF TGTGCCTGGAGAGGCACCGAAAACATTCAGTACTTC
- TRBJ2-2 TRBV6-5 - CASSYWGGANTGELFF TGTGCCAGCAGTTACTGGGGGGGCGCGAACACCGGGGAGCTGTTTTTT
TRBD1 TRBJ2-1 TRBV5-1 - CASSWTGYNEQFF TGCGCCAGCAGCTGGACAGGGTACAATGAGCAGTTCTTC
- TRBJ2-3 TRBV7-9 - CASSLAGVPDTQYF TGTGCCAGCAGCTTAGCAGGGGTCCCAGATACGCAGTATTTT
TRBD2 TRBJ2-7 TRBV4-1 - CASSPTSGGFYEQYF TGCGCCAGCAGCCCAACTAGCGGGGGGTTTTACGAGCAGTACTTC
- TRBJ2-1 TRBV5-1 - CASRVGYEQFF TGCGCCAGCCGTGTAGGGTATGAGCAGTTCTTC
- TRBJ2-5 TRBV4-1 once CASSQILAETQYF TGCGCCAGCAGCCAAATCCTGGCCGAGACCCAGTACTTC
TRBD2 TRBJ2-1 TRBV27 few CASSPGLAVNEQFF TGTGCCAGCAGTCCGGGACTAGCGGTAAATGAGCAGTTCTTC
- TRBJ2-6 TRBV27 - CASRPPLGAGANVLTF TGTGCCAGCAGACCCCCGTTAGGGGCTGGGGCCAACGTCCTGACTTTC
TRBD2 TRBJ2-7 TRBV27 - CASRVTSGATYEQYF TGTGCCAGCAGGGTGACTAGCGGTGCCACCTACGAGCAGTACTTC
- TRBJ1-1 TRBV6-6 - CASSYVRGDETFF TGTGCCAGCAGTTACGTTCGGGGGGATGAAACTTTCTTT
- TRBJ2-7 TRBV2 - CASRRDNPYEQYF TGTGCCAGCAGAAGGGACAACCCCTACGAGCAGTACTTC
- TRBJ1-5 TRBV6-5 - CASSLGGSNQPQHF TGTGCCAGCAGTTTAGGGGGTAGCAATCAGCCCCAGCATTTT